The 22 T cell receptor beta chains below were found in one sample sequenced in a study of cytomegalovirus exposure and HLA in healthy donors. The PCR employed 60 Vbeta primers together with 13 Jbeta primers. Method: immunoSEQ multiplex PCR; TCRdb's copy keeps in-frame clones and lacks some. The table records approximately 100,000 clones, more than 60% of them present only once. Sequencing was performed on PBMCs. The receptors were sampled from a man in his 60s in good health and CMV-seropositive.

The chain recombines TRBV18 with TRBJ2-2, with D hard to call. There are 14 residues in the CDR3. Per the germline V gene, CDR1 is KGHSH and CDR2 is LQKENI. Trimming cost V 2 bases and J 0 bases, with 4 bases left between them. For the CDR3, the DNA is TGTGCCAGCTCACCAGTTACGAACACCGGGGAGCTGTTTTTT. Translated: CASSPVTNTGELFF.

V and J are TRBV7-2 and TRBJ1-2, with D unclear. Germline CDR1 and CDR2: SGHTA and FQGNSA. Trimming shortened V by 4 bases and J by 4 bases, and 10 bases separated the two germline ends. The CDR3 runs 13 residues. The CDR3 sequence: CASSSRGTYGYTF. CDR3 nucleotide sequence: TGTGCCAGCAGCTCTCGGGGAACCTATGGCTACACCTTC.

The CDR3 nucleotides are TGTGCCAGTAGTTCAAGGACTAGCGGGGCGGAGACCCAGTACTTC. Amino acids: CASSSRTSGAETQYF. The chain joins TRBV19 to TRBJ2-5; the match to TRBD2 covers 12 bases. The trim removed 5 bases at V and 5 bases at J, leaving 6 bases unmatched. Germline assignment: CDR1 LNHDA and CDR2 SQIVND (reference sequence). The CDR3 runs 15 residues.

This chain uses TRBV13 with TRBJ2-7, with 8 bases lining up with TRBD1. V lost 5 bases to trimming and J lost 6 bases; unmatched junction nucleotides: 12. CDR3 length: 15 amino acids. Germline CDR1 PRHDT, CDR2 FYEKMQ (reference sequence). The CDR3 nucleotides are TGTGCCAGCAGCAAACCGACAGGGGAACTAACCGAGCAGTACTTC. This translates into CASSKPTGELTEQYF.

The chain uses TRBV27 and TRBJ2-3, with a weak D call TRBD2 (5 bases). CDR3 length: 14 residues. Germline V gives CDR1 MNHEY, CDR2 SMNVEV (reference sequence). Trimming cost V 5 bases and J 2 bases, with 11 bases left between them. For the CDR3, the DNA is TGTGCCAGCAGTCCCATCCTAGCCACAGATACGCAGTATTTT. Its protein product is CASSPILATDTQYF.

The CDR3 DNA is TGTGCTAGTGGTTTGGATTCGACAGGGGGCTCCTATAATTCACCCCTCCACTTT. Translated, it gives CASGLDSTGGSYNSPLHF. V and J are TRBV12-5 and TRBJ1-6, with 9 bases lining up with TRBD1. V shed 1 base, J shed 0 bases, and the junction held 4 bases outside the gene matches. This CDR3 is 18 amino acids long. CDR1 and CDR2 from the germline V gene are LGHNT and FRNRAP.

The chain joins TRBV5-6 to TRBJ2-4; 10 positions match TRBD2. Germline trimming cut 5 bases from V and 7 bases from J; bases unmatched to any gene: 6. This CDR3 is built from 14 residues. Germline V gene data show CDR1 as SGHDT and CDR2 as YYEEEE. The CDR3 DNA sequence: TGTGCCAGCAGTTTAAGCGGGGGGGCCAACATTCAGTACTTC. Its translation: CASSLSGGANIQYF.

The genes are TRBV4-3 and TRBJ1-4, with D possibly matching TRBD1 (5 bases). The CDR3 contains 13 residues. Trimming took 4 bases from V and 7 from J, leaving 10 bases between them. CDR1 and CDR2 (germline): LGHNA, YSLEER. In DNA, the CDR3 is TGCGCCAGCAGCCTAGTTAGGGGTGAAAAACTGTTTTTT. This codes for CASSLVRGEKLFF.

The chain recombines TRBV7-6 with TRBJ1-4; 8 nucleotides match TRBD1. The germline CDR1 and CDR2 sequences are SGHVS and FNYEAQ. Germline trimming cut 1 base from V and 5 bases from J; bases unmatched to any gene: 0. This CDR3 is built from 14 residues. In DNA form, the CDR3 reads TGTGCCAGCAGCTTAGGGACAGGGAATGAAAAACTGTTTTTT. Residues: CASSLGTGNEKLFF.

The chain carries TRBV10-3 and TRBJ1-3; 7 positions match TRBD1. The CDR3 runs to 15 residues. Trimming cost V 10 bases and J 3 bases; bases outside gene matches: 12. Germline V gene data show CDR1 as ENHRY and CDR2 as SYGVKD. This CDR3 is CATGGGDVGGNTIYF. The CDR3, as DNA: TGTGCCACGGGAGGGGGCGACGTCGGTGGAAACACCATATATTTT.

CDR3 coding DNA: TGTGCCAGCAGTGAAGCCCCTCCTGGAGGTGGAAACACCATATATTTT. Encoded protein: CASSEAPPGGGNTIYF. The J gene is TRBJ1-3, the V gene TRBV6-1; D uncertain. The V gene's germline CDR1 is MNHNS and CDR2 SASEGT. V lost 0 bases and J 3 bases, leaving 12 bases between the germline ends. This CDR3 region has 16 residues.

The chain uses TRBV25-1 and TRBJ1-4, with 9 bases aligning to TRBD1. The CDR3 runs 16 residues. The V and J ends lost 4 bases and 8 bases, in that order; junction bases with no gene match: 11. Germline V gives CDR1 MGHDK, CDR2 SYGVNS. CDR3 DNA: TGTGCCAGCAGTGGCTTCCGAGGACAGGGGCAGGAAAAACTGTTTTTT. This encodes CASSGFRGQGQEKLFF. Full variable domain (remainder filled in from reference TRBV25-1 and TRBJ1-4): EADIYQTPRYLVIGTGKKITLECSQTMGHDKMYWYQQDPGMELHLIHYSYGVNSTEKGDLSSESTVSRIRTEHFPLTLESARPSHTSQYLCASSGFRGQGQEKLFFGSGTQLSVL.

In DNA form, the CDR3 reads TGCGCCAGCAGCCCAACCCTAGAGGGGGCTTTCTACAATGAGCAGTTCTTC. Its translation: CASSPTLEGAFYNEQFF. V usage is TRBV4-1 and J usage is TRBJ2-1; 7 positions match TRBD1. The CDR3 has 17 amino acids. V was pared by 4 bases and J by 3 bases, with 12 bases of the junction left unmatched. Germline assignment: CDR1 MGHRA and CDR2 YSYEKL.

The genes are TRBV5-1 and TRBJ2-5, with TRBD2 identical over 13 bases. CDR1 and CDR2 (germline): SGHRS, YFSETQ. CDR3 length equals 15 residues. Unmatched junction bases numbered 4, after V lost 3 bases and J lost 5 bases. The CDR3, as DNA: TGCGCCAGCAGCTCTACTAGCGGGGGGGCGGAGACCCAGTACTTC. It specifies CASSSTSGGAETQYF.

The chain employs TRBV5-1 and TRBJ2-7; weak D call: TRBD1 (5 bases). Trimming removed 4 bases from V and 3 bases from J, with 14 bases in between. Germline values: CDR1 SGHRS, CDR2 YFSETQ. The length of the CDR3 is 14 residues. CDR3 residues: CASSLDRPNYEQYF. The CDR3 bases are TGCGCCAGCAGCCTCGACAGACCTAACTACGAGCAGTACTTC.

The chain recombines TRBV27 with TRBJ2-5; 10 nucleotides line up with TRBD2. The V gene end was trimmed by 2 bases and the J gene end by 7 bases; junction bases not matched to a gene: 10. Germline V lookup: CDR1 MNHEY, CDR2 SMNVEV (reference sequence). This CDR3 is 16 amino acids long. The CDR3 DNA is TGTGCCAGCAGTTTAAGGGTAGCGGGGGGCCACCTGACCCAGTACTTC. It specifies CASSLRVAGGHLTQYF.

The V gene is TRBV4-3, the J gene TRBJ2-7; 9 nucleotides align to TRBD1. The length of the CDR3 is 13 residues. CDR1 is LGHNA and CDR2 is YSLEER in the germline V gene. V shed 2 bases, J shed 6 bases, and the junction held 2 bases outside the gene matches. The DNA for the CDR3 is TGCGCCAGCAGCCAAAACAGGGGGCTCGAGCAGTACTTC. Translated: CASSQNRGLEQYF.

This rearrangement joins TRBV6-5 to TRBJ2-3; 11 bases align to TRBD2. This CDR3 region has 16 residues. Trimming at V came to 4 bases and at J to 5 bases, leaving 8 bases not matched to a gene. Germline V gene sequence: CDR1 MNHEY, CDR2 SVGAGI. The CDR3 reads CASSLTSGEALDTQYF. The DNA of the CDR3 is TGTGCCAGCAGTTTGACTAGCGGGGAGGCTTTAGATACGCAGTATTTT.

This clone was seen a few times. This chain uses TRBV5-1 with TRBJ1-1; possibly TRBD1 for D (5 bases). Germline V gene data show CDR1 as SGHRS and CDR2 as YFSETQ. Trimming pared 0 bases from V and 0 bases from J, leaving 9 bases between. The CDR3 is 15 amino acids. CDR3 DNA sequence: TGCGCCAGCAGCTTGGCCAGGGTCATGAACACTGAAGCTTTCTTT. Encoded protein: CASSLARVMNTEAFF.

The V gene is TRBV5-1, the J gene TRBJ2-3, with TRBD1 matching 7 bases. With 6 bases clipped from V and 2 bases from J, the junction kept 9 bases outside the gene matches. Germline loops: CDR1 SGHRS, CDR2 YFSETQ. This CDR3 has 15 residues. The CDR3 DNA follows: TGCGCCAGCAAAAATCGGGACAGAAACACAGATACGCAGTATTTT. Translation: CASKNRDRNTDTQYF.

This clone came up once. V usage is TRBV4-2 and J usage is TRBJ2-1; D unclear. Germline CDR1 reads LGHNA; CDR2 reads YNFKEQ. V was cut by 0 bases and J by 0 bases, with 9 bases left in between. The CDR3 has 16 residues. CDR3 amino acids: CASSQDHMSSYNEQFF. CDR3 DNA: TGTGCCAGCAGCCAAGATCATATGAGCTCCTACAATGAGCAGTTCTTC.

This rearrangement joins TRBV30 to TRBJ2-4; the match to TRBD1 covers 7 bases. Germline V gene sequence: CDR1 GTSNPN, CDR2 SVGIG (reference sequence). The V gene end was trimmed by 0 bases and the J gene end by 3 bases; junction bases not matched to a gene: 8. The CDR3 totals 16 residues. CDR3 nucleotide sequence: TGTGCCTGGAGTGTACCCGGGGACAGAAACAAAAACATTCAGTACTTC. It yields the protein CAWSVPGDRNKNIQYF.